This T cell receptor (beta chain) comes out of a study of regulatory and conventional T cells in RAG deficiency. About this clone itself: Antigen specificity is unknown.

This CDR3 is 16 amino acids long. The ends were cut back, 1 base at V and 2 bases at J, with 14 bases in the middle. CDR1 is LNHDA and CDR2 is SQIVND in the germline V gene (reference sequence). Here immunoSEQ multiplex PCR was the method, and the copy in TCRdb shows in-frame clones only, minus some. The sample lists fewer than 35,000 clones, 89% occurring once. Study conclusions and caveats: In Omenn syndrome, Treg and Tconv repertoires overlapped >90%.

This sample also appeared in a second study, on regulatory T cells. That investigation notes: Primers: 52 TRBV forward and 13 TRBJ reverse.

What was sequenced was CD8+ T cells sorted from blood. The sequence was obtained from a human donor in good health. This chain connects TRBV19 to TRBJ2-5, with unresolved D. CDR3 in amino acids: CASSIGDGVLQETQYF. CDR3 nucleotide sequence: TGTGCCAGTAGTATAGGAGATGGGGTATTACAAGAGACCCAGTACTTC.